The 25 T cell receptor beta chains listed next were all sequenced from one sample in a study of graft-versus-host responses after intestinal transplantation (dated by TCRdb to 2020 to 2022). The meaning of the sample's time point label: cells obtained before transplantation from donor or recipient. Library method: the immunoSEQ multiplex PCR assay. This is the immuneACCESS table as TCRdb keeps it, with only in-frame sequences that have V and J called. A part of the clones is gone; compared with another copy, unresolved V genes explain less than half, and the rest is unexplained. The sample table shows 90,000 to 120,000 clones, and roughly 87% are seen once. Jointly, the top ten make up around 0.73% of the sample. Their specific antigens are unknown. The sample consisted of unstimulated CD4+ T cells sorted from spleen or lymph node cells, taken before transplant. The receptor source for this set is a human donor who was the organ donor for an intestinal transplant.

This clone is a singleton in its sample. This chain links TRBV11-3 with TRBJ1-1; no clear D. This CDR3 has 13 amino acids. Germline CDR1 is SGHNT and CDR2 is YENEEA. V gave up 1 base and J gave up 0 bases, with 3 bases separating them. CDR3: CASSLGLNTEAFF. DNA of the CDR3: TGTGCCAGCAGCTTAGGCTTGAACACTGAAGCTTTCTTT.

The V gene is TRBV6-5, the J gene TRBJ1-6; 8 bases are shared with TRBD1. The V and J ends lost 1 base and 4 bases, in that order; junction bases with no gene match: 0. This CDR3 contains 15 residues. Germline assignment: CDR1 MNHEY and CDR2 SVGAGI. In DNA, the CDR3 is TGTGCCAGCAGTTACTGGACAGGGTATAATTCACCCCTCCACTTT. It translates to CASSYWTGYNSPLHF.

The chain uses TRBV2 and TRBJ2-3; D is unclear. V was shortened by 8 bases and J by 6 bases, with 15 bases between the two germline ends. This CDR3 has 13 residues. Looked up from germline, CDR1 is SNHLY and CDR2 is FYNNEI. In nucleotides, the CDR3 is TGTGCCAGCCGGTTTCCGATGGCGGATACGCAGTATTTT. It specifies CASRFPMADTQYF.

The chain has TRBV5-4 and TRBJ2-7; a weak D match, TRBD2 (6 bases). CDR1 is SGHNT, CDR2 YYREEE, per germline (reference sequence). The V end was cut by 0 bases, the J end by 1 base, with 23 bases between. The CDR3 contains 19 residues. The CDR3 region is CASSLVLAPGSGESYEQYF. The CDR3 bases are TGTGCCAGCAGCTTGGTTCTCGCCCCTGGTAGCGGAGAATCCTACGAGCAGTACTTC.

This clone was detected only once. The DNA for the CDR3 is TGTGCCAGCAGTGTTGACCTAGTGGCCAAAGAGACCCAGTACTTC. It codes for CASSVDLVAKETQYF. The chain links TRBV2 to TRBJ2-5; D gene uncertain. The V end lost 4 bases, the J end lost 3 bases, and 15 bases lay between the germline ends. CDR1 is SNHLY and CDR2 is FYNNEI in the germline V gene. The CDR3 spans 15 residues.

The chain joins TRBV5-1 to TRBJ2-5; D might be TRBD2 (6 bases). The DNA matches TRBJ2-7 better at its end, which makes the J call doubtful. Germline CDR1 is SGHRS and CDR2 is YFSETQ. The CDR3 runs to 14 residues. CDR3 in DNA: TGCGCCAGCAGTTCCGGGACTCTACCCTACGAGCAGTACTTC. Its protein product is CASSSGTLPYEQYF.

This sequence joins TRBV18 and TRBJ1-2, with 10 positions matching TRBD1. V dropped 3 bases and J dropped 3; count of bases not matched to a gene: 4. Germline V CDR1 and CDR2: KGHSH, LQKENI. The CDR3 is made up of 15 amino acids. This chain's CDR3 is CASSPGDRGDYGYTF. The DNA for the CDR3 is TGTGCCAGCTCACCCGGGGACAGGGGCGACTATGGCTACACCTTC.

This sequence joins TRBV14 and TRBJ2-1, with 14 bases lining up with TRBD2. Germline V gives CDR1 SGHDN, CDR2 FVKESK. The V and J ends lost 1 base and 8 bases, in that order; junction bases with no gene match: 13. CDR3 length equals 19 residues. CDR3 loop: CASSQGNLRGLAGVHEQFF. In nucleotides, the CDR3 is TGTGCCAGCAGCCAAGGAAATTTAAGGGGACTAGCGGGAGTCCATGAGCAGTTCTTC.

This chain connects TRBV29-1 to TRBJ2-3; D not resolved. V was cut by 0 bases and J by 0 bases, with 7 bases left in between. The CDR3 runs 14 residues. The germline CDR1 and CDR2 sequences are SQVTM and ANQGSEA. CDR3 bases: TGCAGCGTTGAAGATCGCCTAAGCACAGATACGCAGTATTTT. Protein product: CSVEDRLSTDTQYF.

The chain links TRBV7-3 to TRBJ2-1; 7 bases align to TRBD2. J lost 5 bases, V lost 7 bases, and 5 bases had no gene match. CDR3 length: 13 residues. The germline V gene encodes CDR1 SGHTA and CDR2 FQGTGA. The CDR3 protein is CASKTLADNEQFF. The CDR3 DNA reads TGTGCCAGCAAAACCCTAGCGGACAATGAGCAGTTCTTC. Using reference TRBV7-3 and TRBJ2-1 for the parts outside the CDR3, the full variable domain is GAGVSQTPSNKVTEKGKYVELRCDPISGHTALYWYRQSLGQGPEFLIYFQGTGAADDSGLPNDRFFAVRPEGSVSTLKIQRTERGDSAVYLCASKTLADNEQFFGPGTRLTVL.

With regard to this clone: This same CDR3 is encoded by further DNA sequences in the sample. The rearrangement uses TRBV5-1 and TRBJ2-1, with D uncertain. The CDR3 consists of 12 residues. Germline-derived CDR1 and CDR2 are SGHRS and YFSETQ. V was clipped by 2 bases and J by 6 bases, with 6 bases between them. CDR3 amino acids: CASSFGGNEQFF. The CDR3 DNA reads TGCGCCAGCAGCTTCGGCGGCAATGAGCAGTTCTTC.

This chain joins TRBV5-1 and TRBJ1-3, with D possibly matching TRBD1 (6 bases). Germline CDR1 and CDR2: SGHRS and YFSETQ. This CDR3 has 12 amino acids. Trimming left V 7 bases short and J 4 bases short, with 9 bases between. The CDR3 coding sequence is TGCGCCAGCTGGGACAAAGGAAACACCATATATTTT. Translated: CASWDKGNTIYF.

V and J are TRBV19 and TRBJ1-1; D is unclear. V lost 4 bases and J lost 6, with 21 bases in between. Germline V gene sequence: CDR1 LNHDA, CDR2 SQIVND (reference sequence). CDR3 length: 16 amino acids. CDR3 in amino acids: CASSKTAPVMKAEAFF. The CDR3 DNA is TGTGCCAGTAGTAAGACGGCCCCGGTGATGAAGGCTGAAGCTTTCTTT.

V usage is TRBV18 and J usage is TRBJ1-4, with 7 nucleotides matching TRBD1. CDR3 length: 16 amino acids. CDR1 is KGHSH, CDR2 LQKENI, per germline. V lost 4 bases to trimming and J lost 8 bases; unmatched junction nucleotides: 13. The CDR3 region is CASSRWDRSRREKLFF. In DNA, the CDR3 is TGTGCCAGCTCACGATGGGACAGAAGTAGAAGAGAAAAACTGTTTTTT.

The gene calls are TRBV6-5 and TRBJ2-1; 11 bases agree with TRBD2. V shed 4 bases and J 9 bases; nucleotides not matched to a gene: 8. Germline values: CDR1 MNHEY, CDR2 SVGAGI. The CDR3 runs to 15 residues. CDR3 in DNA: TGTGCCAGCAGTTCCCGACTAGCGGGAAGGCGTGAGCAGTTCTTC. Translating it yields CASSSRLAGRREQFF.

The rearrangement joins TRBV6-5 to TRBJ1-4; D not certain. The CDR3 length is 13 residues. Germline loops: CDR1 MNHEY, CDR2 SVGAGI. With 7 bases removed from V and 4 bases from J, the gap between germline ends came to 10 bases. The DNA of the CDR3 is TGTGCCAGCAAGCGTCAGTTTAATGAAAAACTGTTTTTT. Residues: CASKRQFNEKLFF.

The V gene is TRBV11-3, the J gene TRBJ2-5; the D is unclear. Trimming cost V 1 base and J 8 bases, with 17 bases left between them. The CDR3 covers 15 residues. The germline V gene encodes CDR1 SGHNT and CDR2 YENEEA. The CDR3 coding sequence is TGTGCCAGCAGCTTAGTAATACCTACGAGGAGAACCCAGTACTTC. Translated, it gives CASSLVIPTRRTQYF.

The chain links TRBV9 to TRBJ1-2, with 7 bases aligning to TRBD1. CDR3 length equals 16 residues. The V gene's germline CDR1 is SGDLS and CDR2 YYNGEE. The ends lost 4 bases at V and 6 bases at J; junction bases unmatched: 15. CDR3 residues: CASSLETVGGGDGYTF. In DNA, the CDR3 is TGTGCCAGCAGCTTAGAAACGGTAGGAGGGGGCGATGGCTACACCTTC.

The rearrangement joins TRBV4-2 to TRBJ2-1, with 9 bases identical to TRBD2. The trim removed 3 bases at V and 5 bases at J, leaving 11 bases unmatched. Germline-derived CDR1 and CDR2 are LGHNA and YNFKEQ. The CDR3 loop spans 17 amino acids. CDR3 sequence: CASSQGTSRRPDNEQFF. The CDR3 coding sequence is TGTGCCAGCAGCCAGGGGACTAGCAGACGACCCGACAATGAGCAGTTCTTC.

The J gene is TRBJ2-5, the V gene TRBV5-1; 9 bases align to TRBD2. The J call is uncertain, as TRBJ2-7 better fits the DNA end. CDR1 and CDR2 (germline): SGHRS, YFSETQ. This CDR3 contains 15 residues. This chain's CDR3 is CASSLVSGSSYEQYF. The CDR3 nucleotides read TGCGCCAGCAGCTTGGTTAGCGGGAGCTCCTACGAGCAGTACTTC.

The chain has TRBV11-2 and TRBJ2-7; the D is unclear. This CDR3 spans 14 amino acids. Germline values: CDR1 SGHAT, CDR2 FQNNGV. The V end lost 2 bases, the J end lost 5 bases, and 13 bases lay between the germline ends. In DNA form, the CDR3 reads TGTGCCAGCAGCTTAAAGTCAACTGCGGACGAGCAGTACTTC. This translates into CASSLKSTADEQYF.

The chain links TRBV6-5 to TRBJ1-6; no definite D call. V was clipped by 6 bases and J by 8 bases, with 11 bases between them. The CDR3 consists of 13 residues. Germline-derived CDR1 and CDR2 are MNHEY and SVGAGI. The CDR3 reads CASSRFSHSPLHF. CDR3 nucleotides: TGTGCCAGCAGCCGCTTTAGTCATTCACCCCTCCACTTT.

This clone was observed a single time. CDR3 DNA sequence: TGTGCCAGCAGCTTACAGCGGGGGGGCCGGACAGATACGCAGTATTTT. The encoded protein is CASSLQRGGRTDTQYF. This sequence joins TRBV7-2 and TRBJ2-3; 10 nucleotides line up with TRBD2. The germline V gene has CDR1 SGHTA and CDR2 FQGNSA. V shed 2 bases, J shed 3 bases, and the junction held 5 bases outside the gene matches. CDR3 length: 16 amino acids.

This sequence joins TRBV28 and TRBJ2-7; D not resolved. The CDR3 loop spans 12 amino acids. The germline V gene encodes CDR1 MDHEN and CDR2 SYDVKM. V lost 8 bases and J lost 0, with 8 bases in between. The DNA of the CDR3 is TGTGCCAGCTCACAGAGCTCCTACGAGCAGTACTTC. This gives the protein CASSQSSYEQYF.

The chain carries TRBV18 and TRBJ1-5; D ambiguous. The germline gives CDR1 KGHSH, CDR2 LQKENI. V gave up 5 bases and J gave up 3 bases, with 8 bases separating them. The CDR3 is made up of 13 amino acids. This chain's CDR3 is CASSDSVNQPQHF. The CDR3, as DNA: TGTGCCAGCTCAGACTCCGTCAATCAGCCCCAGCATTTT.